This T cell receptor (beta chain) originates from a study of blood T cells in healthy people across ages. This CDR3 spans 14 amino acids. Trimming shortened V by 8 bases and J by 4 bases, and 14 bases separated the two germline ends. Germline assignment: CDR1 SNHLY and CDR2 FYNNEI. Together with a sample-barcoded 5' primer, a J-beta primer mix was included in a second PCR lasting about 7 to 12 cycles. Each sample yielded at least 3 million CDR3-containing paired-end reads. TCRdb independently ran MiXCR on the 5' RACE reads; one entry per CDR3 protein. The sample has 540,000 or so distinct CDR3 sequences, around half seen once.

The TCR was taken from an elderly man in good health. V and J are TRBV2 and TRBJ2-2; possibly TRBD1 for D (6 bases). The sequenced sample consisted of blood. The DNA for the CDR3 is TGTGCCAGCCTACGGACAGATCTCACCGGGGAGCTGTTTTTT. Its translation is CASLRTDLTGELFF.